One and the same sample provided the 8 T cell receptor beta chains below, sequenced in a study of identical twins. TCRdb used MiXCR to reprocess the 5' RACE reads, holding one entry per CDR3 protein. The repertoire includes under 900,000 distinct CDR3 sequences, 15% to 20% of them detected once, and around 13% sits in the top ten. These data were likewise used in another study, on T cells expressing NK-cell markers.

Sequenced material: PBMCs. The receptors shown here come from a woman aged 18-35 years in good health.

In its sample, this clonotype was seen a few times. The chain uses TRBV18 and TRBJ1-4; TRBD1 aligns across 7 bases. This CDR3 region has 14 residues. Germline assignment: CDR1 KGHSH and CDR2 LQKENI. V lost 4 bases and J lost 10; bases outside the gene matches: 9. The CDR3 loop is CASSHGTDPGKLFF. CDR3 DNA sequence: TGTGCCAGCTCACATGGGACAGACCCTGGAAAACTGTTTTTT.

The chain joins TRBV5-1 to TRBJ2-7, with 9 nucleotides matching TRBD1. CDR3 length equals 15 residues. CDR1 is SGHRS, CDR2 YFSETQ, per germline. V shed 5 bases and J 0 bases; nucleotides not matched to a gene: 6. In DNA form, the CDR3 reads TGCGCCAGCAGTGAAGGGACAGGGTCCTCCTACGAGCAGTACTTC. Amino acids: CASSEGTGSSYEQYF.

A few counts support this clonotype. V usage is TRBV12-3 or TRBV12-4 and J usage is TRBJ2-5; D gene unclear. The V gene lost 5 bases and the J gene lost 1 base, with 8 bases spanning the gap. The CDR3 length is 13 residues. Here the CDR3 DNA reads TGTGCCAGCAGTCCACCCCTCCAAGAGACCCAGTACTTC. Amino acid sequence: CASSPPLQETQYF.

The V call is TRBV10-3, the J call TRBJ2-1; D possibly uses TRBD1 or TRBD2 (5 bases each). Trimming stripped 9 bases from V and 5 bases from J, with 11 bases between. This CDR3 has 12 residues. Germline loops: CDR1 ENHRY, CDR2 SYGVKD. The CDR3 spells CAINQGDNEQFF. CDR3 DNA sequence: TGTGCCATAAATCAGGGAGACAATGAGCAGTTCTTC.

In DNA, the CDR3 is TGTGCCAGCAGCTCCGATGGAACGGGGGGATACAATGAGCAGTTCTTC. This gives the protein CASSSDGTGGYNEQFF. The chain uses TRBV7-9 and TRBJ2-1; 7 nucleotides line up with TRBD2. CDR3 length: 16 amino acids. V lost 4 bases to trimming and J lost 4 bases; unmatched junction nucleotides: 10. The germline CDR1 and CDR2 sequences are SEHNR and FQNEAQ (reference sequence).

The sample holds many counts of this clonotype. The chain couples TRBV7-2 to TRBJ2-3; D is undetermined. The V and J ends lost 6 bases and 1 base respectively, with 5 bases between them. CDR1 is SGHTA, CDR2 FQGNSA, per germline. The CDR3 spans 12 residues. This CDR3 is CASRLGTDTQYF. CDR3 sequence (DNA): TGTGCCAGCAGGCTGGGCACAGATACGCAGTATTTT.

The chain uses TRBV4-1 and TRBJ2-1; TRBD2 matches 13 bases. V dropped 6 bases and J dropped 5; count of bases not matched to a gene: 4. Germline CDR1 is MGHRA and CDR2 is YSYEKL. The CDR3 is 15 amino acids. CDR3 region: CASRLGLAGDNEQFF. As DNA, the CDR3 is TGCGCCAGCAGACTTGGACTAGCGGGAGACAATGAGCAGTTCTTC.

This clonotype turned up a few times. The CDR3 DNA sequence: TGTGCCAGCAGCTTAGAGGCGGGGGTTTTCTACGAGCAGTACTTC. Residues: CASSLEAGVFYEQYF. This chain connects TRBV7-9 to TRBJ2-7, with 7 bases lining up with TRBD2. The CDR3 sequence is 15 residues long. After removal of 1 base from V and 3 bases from J, the junction contained 6 bases not matched to a gene. CDR1 is SEHNR and CDR2 is FQNEAQ in the germline V gene (reference sequence).